The clone carrying this T cell receptor beta chain was seen a handful of times. Its antigen is unidentified. Assay: immunoSEQ multiplex PCR; the TCRdb copy retains only in-frame clones and omits some. This repertoire shows around 100,000 clones, 70% to 90% found once; its top ten account for roughly 6.7%. This entry belongs to a study of T cell responses to AZD1222 COVID-19 vaccine. Study observations and caveats: Dominant at 160-218 and 743-854, vaccine-associated CD4 TCRs also spanned spike. The study identified only six AZD1222 recipients as seropositive at baseline. No repertoire was sampled before or during the peak T cell response, only after it.

V shed 4 bases, J shed 6 bases, and the junction held 12 bases outside the gene matches. CDR3 size: 15 residues. The germline V gene has CDR1 SEHNR and CDR2 FQNEAQ (reference sequence). This clonotype originated in an adult who received the AZD1222 COVID-19 vaccine. The chain uses TRBV7-9 and TRBJ2-7, with 7 bases lining up with TRBD1. The specimen comprised peripheral blood, sampled 28 days after the second AZD1222 dose. The CDR3 nucleotides read TGTGCCAGCAGCTCAGATAGACAGGGTTACCTCGAGCAGTACTTC. Protein: CASSSDRQGYLEQYF.